This paragraph covers one T cell receptor (beta chain) sequence. Its antigen is as yet unknown. This specimen belongs to a study of cytomegalovirus exposure and HLA in healthy donors. PCR employed 60 Vbeta and 13 Jbeta primers. Sequenced by immunoSEQ multiplex PCR; TCRdb stores in-frame clones only, minus some. The table has over 100,000 clones, about three fifths seen once. Germline V gene sequence: CDR1 SGHAT, CDR2 FQNNGV. The CDR3 has 12 residues. With 7 bases removed from V and 5 bases from J, the gap between germline ends came to 11 bases. Study findings and constraints: There were a few CMV-associated chains whose specificity for CMV antigens was confirmed in vitro. For most TCR beta V segments, an earlier analysis put the productive rate at about 87% or about 30% of the time.

Sequenced material: PBMCs. The receptor's source is a woman aged 40-49 years in good health and CMV-seropositive. The V and J genes are TRBV11-2 and TRBJ2-5; D might be TRBD2 (5 bases). The CDR3 sequence: CASTPTGETQYF. CDR3 nucleotides: TGTGCCAGCACCCCGACGGGGGAGACCCAGTACTTC.